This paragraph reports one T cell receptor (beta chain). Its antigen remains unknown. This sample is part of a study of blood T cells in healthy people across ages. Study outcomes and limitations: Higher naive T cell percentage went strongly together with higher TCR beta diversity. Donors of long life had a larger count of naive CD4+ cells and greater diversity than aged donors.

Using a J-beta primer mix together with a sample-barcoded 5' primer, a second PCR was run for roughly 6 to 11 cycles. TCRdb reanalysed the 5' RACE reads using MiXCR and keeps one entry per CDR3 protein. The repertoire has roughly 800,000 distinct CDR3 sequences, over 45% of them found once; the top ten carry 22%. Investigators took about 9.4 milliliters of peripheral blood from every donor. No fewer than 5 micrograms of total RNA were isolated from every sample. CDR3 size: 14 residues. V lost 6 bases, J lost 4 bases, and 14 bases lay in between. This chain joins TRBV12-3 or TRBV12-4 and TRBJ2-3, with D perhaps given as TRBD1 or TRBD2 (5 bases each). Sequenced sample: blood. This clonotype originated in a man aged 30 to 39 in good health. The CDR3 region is CASRLGASSDTQYF. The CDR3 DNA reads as TGTGCCAGCAGACTCGGGGCTTCGTCAGATACGCAGTATTTT.